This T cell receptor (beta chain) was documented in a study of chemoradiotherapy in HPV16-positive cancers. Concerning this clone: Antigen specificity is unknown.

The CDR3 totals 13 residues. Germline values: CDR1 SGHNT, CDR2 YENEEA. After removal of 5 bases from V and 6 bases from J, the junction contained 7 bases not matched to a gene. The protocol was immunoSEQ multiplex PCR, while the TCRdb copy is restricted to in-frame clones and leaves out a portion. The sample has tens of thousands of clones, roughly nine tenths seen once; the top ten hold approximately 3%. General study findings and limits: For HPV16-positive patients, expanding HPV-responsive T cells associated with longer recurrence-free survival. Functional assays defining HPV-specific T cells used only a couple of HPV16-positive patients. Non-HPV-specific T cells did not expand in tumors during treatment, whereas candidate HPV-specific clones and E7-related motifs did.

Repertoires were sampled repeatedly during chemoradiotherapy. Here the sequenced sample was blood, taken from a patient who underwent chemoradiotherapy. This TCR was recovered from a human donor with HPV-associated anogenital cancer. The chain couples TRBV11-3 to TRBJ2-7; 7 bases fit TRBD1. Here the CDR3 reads CASSSRQGREQYF. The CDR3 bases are TGTGCCAGCAGCAGCCGACAGGGACGCGAGCAGTACTTC.